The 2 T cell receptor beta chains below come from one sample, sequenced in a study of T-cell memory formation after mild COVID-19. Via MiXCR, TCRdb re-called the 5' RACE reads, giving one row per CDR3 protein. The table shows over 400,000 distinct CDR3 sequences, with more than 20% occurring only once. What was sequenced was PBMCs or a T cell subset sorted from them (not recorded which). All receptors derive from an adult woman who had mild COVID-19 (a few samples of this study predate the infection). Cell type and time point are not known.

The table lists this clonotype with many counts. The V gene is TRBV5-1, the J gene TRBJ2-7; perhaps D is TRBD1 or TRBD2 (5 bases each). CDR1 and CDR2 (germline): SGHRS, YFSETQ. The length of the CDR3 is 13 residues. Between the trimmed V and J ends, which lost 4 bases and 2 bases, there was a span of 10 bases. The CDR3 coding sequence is TGCGCCAGCAGCGAGGGGACGGCCTACGAGCAGTACTTC. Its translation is CASSEGTAYEQYF.

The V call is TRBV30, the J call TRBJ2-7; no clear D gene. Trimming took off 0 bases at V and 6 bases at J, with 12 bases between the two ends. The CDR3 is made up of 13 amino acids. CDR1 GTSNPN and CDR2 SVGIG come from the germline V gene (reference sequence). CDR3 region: CAWSVLGNGEQYF. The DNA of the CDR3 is TGTGCCTGGAGTGTACTGGGAAATGGCGAGCAGTACTTC.